This record looks at one TCR beta chain sequence and its context. This CDR3 is also generated by other DNA sequences in the sample. Trimming shortened V by 3 bases and J by 4 bases, and 9 bases separated the two germline ends. Germline CDR1 reads KGHSH; CDR2 reads LQKENI. This CDR3 spans 13 amino acids. Followed longitudinally, the Seattle patients had been enrolled during active infection. This table comes from immunoSEQ multiplex PCR, and its TCRdb copy is limited to in-frame clones, with some not included. The sample yields 300,000 to 400,000 clones, 87% seen once. This entry comes from a study of blood T cell repertoires in COVID-19.

V gene TRBV18 combines with J gene TRBJ1-2; the D is unclear. The sample consisted of peripheral blood. This sequence originates from a woman aged 45-59 years with COVID-19, enrolled during active disease. CDR3 nucleotides: TGTGCCAGCTCACCCGCGGGCTCCTATGGCTACACCTTC. It codes for CASSPAGSYGYTF.